The 6 T cell receptor beta chains presented below share a single source sample, sequenced in a study of identifying expanded T cells in peripheral blood. Repertoires were generated with immunoSEQ multiplex PCR, while TCRdb's copy carries only in-frame clones and drops some. This table has approximately 100,000 clones, about 88% appearing once. The sequenced sample consisted of blood. These receptors were obtained from a person aged 18 to 70 in good health.

J is TRBJ1-6 and V is TRBV30, with D hard to call. The V end lost 3 bases, the J end lost 10 bases, and 13 bases lay between the germline ends. Germline CDR1 and CDR2: GTSNPN and SVGIG (reference sequence). The CDR3 runs 13 residues. In DNA, the CDR3 is TGTGCCTGGAGGGACCTCATAGCGTCACCCCTCCACTTT. This sequence encodes CAWRDLIASPLHF.

The chain uses TRBV6-5 and TRBJ1-5; possibly TRBD1 for D (5 bases). The ends were cut back, 2 bases at V and 6 bases at J, with 11 bases in the middle. There are 14 residues in the CDR3. Germline assignment: CDR1 MNHEY and CDR2 SVGAGI. The CDR3 DNA sequence: TGTGCCAGCAGTTACGGGGGGGTCAGTCAGCCCCAGCATTTT. Translating it yields CASSYGGVSQPQHF.

Here the CDR3 DNA reads TGTGCCAGCAGCCAAGAGAGGGACAGGGGGGGCAATGAGCAGTTCTTC. Its translation is CASSQERDRGGNEQFF. The rearrangement uses TRBV4-2 and TRBJ2-1; 11 nucleotides line up with TRBD1. V shed 0 bases and J 6 bases; nucleotides not matched to a gene: 4. Germline V lookup: CDR1 LGHNA, CDR2 YNFKEQ. The CDR3 is 16 amino acids.

CDR3 in DNA: TGTGCCAGCAGTATTGCCGTGAGGAACATTCAGTACTTC. It encodes CASSIAVRNIQYF. The V and J genes are TRBV2 and TRBJ2-4; no reliable D call. Germline CDR1 reads SNHLY; CDR2 reads FYNNEI. V shed 5 bases and J shed 7 bases, with 12 bases lying between them. This CDR3 has 13 amino acids.

The chain combines TRBV18 with TRBJ2-3; D is perhaps TRBD1 (6 bases). Germline CDR1 is KGHSH and CDR2 is LQKENI. The CDR3 is 15 residues long. Trimming stripped 5 bases from V and 0 bases from J, with 12 bases between. CDR3 region: CASSYRETSTDTQYF. Written as DNA, the CDR3 is TGTGCCAGCTCATACAGGGAAACGAGCACAGATACGCAGTATTTT.

The sample holds one count of this clone. The rearrangement joins TRBV6-6 to TRBJ1-1; D is uncertain. This CDR3 has 14 residues. CDR1 is MNHNY, CDR2 SVGAGI, per germline (reference sequence). V lost 0 bases, J lost 4 bases, and 9 bases lay in between. In DNA, the CDR3 is TGTGCCAGCAGTTACTCGATCGGGATCACTGAAGCTTTCTTT. Translated, it gives CASSYSIGITEAFF.